This TCR beta chain derives from a study of post-analysis software for immune sequencing data (dated by TCRdb to between 2015 and 2017). For the wider study: Recorded disease courses included relapsing-remitting, secondary progressive and progressive-relapsing multiple sclerosis, with some patients lacking subtype annotation. Patient repertoires were compared against over ten previously published healthy control repertoires from donors aged roughly 6 to 26 years. A subset of samples was prepared in parallel using single-end sample barcoding, then pooled and co-amplified after Illumina adapter ligation. Study-level results and caveats: Normalized Chao1 diversity was significantly lower in multiple sclerosis patients than controls, suggesting substantial peripheral T-cell clonal expansion. The multiple sclerosis patient group was slightly younger than the control group. Direct clustering with F measure showed strong co-clustering of samples prepared in the same batch, prompting a batch-effect correction. Patients showed significantly higher frequencies than controls for roughly 5 TRBV segments, among them TRBV5-6, TRBV5-1 and TRBV20-1.

With regard to this clonotype: Its binding antigen is unknown. There are no base qualities to consult, and no much larger clone falls within one base.

The library came from PCR. The sequencer was an Illumina HiSeq 2500. To reduce PCR and sequencing biases, unique molecular identifiers were built into the TCR beta cDNA libraries. Approximately 500,000 cDNA molecules were obtained per 1 to 10 million input T cells, so each molecule approximated one T cell. Patient libraries were prepared and sequenced with the same protocol used for the earlier healthy control dataset. Within a given batch, samples were prepared together, multiplexed and sequenced on the same HiSeq lane. The paper's data handling went like this. MIGEC was used to process the raw barcoded reads, and molecular identifier groups with only a single read were discarded before consensus assembly and CDR3 extraction. VDJtools was used for post-analysis of the clonotype tables, and diversity was normalized by down-sampling every dataset to the size of the smallest sample. In repertoire overlap clustering, CDR3 amino acid sequences, but not nucleotide sequences, were matched to correct batch-related cross-sample contamination. Clones were called with MiXCR by TCRdb after fastp trimmed the public reads at Q25, and only in-frame beta chains were retained. Entries that share a CDR3 protein sequence are merged under the most common genes and DNA. What appears here as the V and J calls and clone size reflects TCRdb's work, not the paper's. For this sample there are about 540,000 distinct CDR3 sequences; around 31% appear just once. The ten largest clonotypes hold approximately 6% of the sample.

Between the V and J ends, shortened by 0 bases and 9 bases respectively, the junction contains 16 bases. The germline V gene supplies CDR1 SGHRS and CDR2 YFSETQ. The CDR3 spans 15 residues, from the cysteine through the phenylalanine. The CDR3 DNA has 45 bases and is translated from base 1. To demonstrate the VDJtools post-analysis software, the study profiled TCR beta repertoires from the peripheral blood of about a dozen young patients with multiple sclerosis. The patients with multiple sclerosis were children and adolescents between about 6 and 16 years of age. This clonotype originated in a girl under 18 with multiple sclerosis. The sequenced material came from blood. The V gene is TRBV5-1 and the J gene is TRBJ2-1; a tentative D match to TRBD2 spans 7 bases. Here the CDR3 is given as CASSLAFGGPGEQFF. The sequence in DNA is TGCGCCAGCAGCTTGGCGTTCGGGGGGCCCGGTGAGCAGTTCTTC.